A selection of T cell receptor beta chains follows, all from one sample in a study of T cells after yellow fever vaccination. TCRdb reprocessed the 5' RACE reads with MiXCR, giving one entry per CDR3 protein. The table has approximately 31,000 distinct CDR3 sequences, roughly 10% seen once. The sample was PBMCs, either bulk or a sorted T-cell subset (CD4+, CD8+, memory, or dextramer-sorted; not recorded which), taken less than 16 days after the first yellow fever vaccination. These receptors all come from a young man who received the YFV17D yellow fever vaccine. CDR3s include the opening cysteine and the closing phenylalanine or tryptophan. D genes are given only for firm matches. Not all rows give a size; the values are once, few, many and, for expanded clones, a class.

J | size | D | V | CDR3 | DNA
TRBJ1-2 | many | - | TRBV12-3/TRBV12-4 | CASSFSRGTANYGYTF | TGTGCCAGCAGTTTCTCCCGGGGGACTGCTAACTATGGCTACACCTTC
TRBJ2-6 | many | TRBD1 | TRBV2 | CAGGQGPGANVLTF | TGTGCCGGCGGACAGGGGCCCGGGGCCAACGTCCTGACTTTC
TRBJ1-5 | many | - | TRBV2 | CASSNGRNQPQHF | TGTGCCAGCAGTAACGGACGGAATCAGCCCCAGCATTTT
TRBJ1-1 | many | - | TRBV20-1 | CSAKELGRLNTEAFF | TGCAGTGCTAAGGAGCTTGGGCGGCTGAACACTGAAGCTTTCTTT
TRBJ2-7 | many | TRBD2 | TRBV7-3 | CASSPGSGGSYEQYF | TGTGCCAGCAGCCCAGGTTCGGGGGGCTCCTACGAGCAGTACTTC
TRBJ2-4 | medium-sized | TRBD1 | TRBV7-2 | CASSFYGTEKNIQYF | TGTGCCAGCAGCTTCTATGGGACAGAAAAAAACATTCAGTACTTC
TRBJ2-2 | many | - | TRBV5-1 | CASKANTGELFF | TGCGCCAGCAAGGCGAACACCGGGGAGCTGTTTTTT
TRBJ2-3 | many | TRBD2 | TRBV12-3/TRBV12-4 | CASRWTSAPDTQYF | TGTGCCAGCAGGTGGACTAGCGCTCCAGATACGCAGTATTTT
TRBJ2-1 | many | - | TRBV7-7 | CASSTGGSPYNEQFF | TGTGCTAGCAGCACCGGGGGCTCACCCTACAATGAGCAGTTCTTC
TRBJ1-2 | many | - | TRBV5-8 | CASSPKAGAGAFYGYTF | TGTGCCAGCAGCCCCAAGGCAGGGGCAGGGGCATTCTATGGCTACACCTTC
TRBJ2-3 | many | TRBD2 | TRBV29-1 | CSVTTGLAGGRGKDTQYF | TGCAGCGTGACCACGGGACTAGCGGGGGGACGCGGAAAAGATACGCAGTATTTT
TRBJ1-5 | many | - | TRBV9 | CASSVAGSGPQHF | TGTGCCAGCAGCGTAGCGGGTTCAGGGCCCCAGCATTTT
TRBJ2-3 | many | TRBD1 | TRBV9 | CASSVGTGGPDTQYF | TGTGCCAGCAGCGTGGGGACAGGGGGACCAGATACGCAGTATTTT
TRBJ2-5 | many | - | TRBV6-1 | CATFGRREETQYF | TGTGCCACCTTCGGGAGACGAGAAGAGACCCAGTACTTC
TRBJ2-5 | many | TRBD1 | TRBV25-1 | CASSEQGASETQYF | TGTGCCAGCAGTGAACAGGGGGCATCGGAGACCCAGTACTTC
TRBJ2-2 | many | - | TRBV11-2 | CASSYIRGSDTGELFF | TGTGCCAGCAGCTATATCAGGGGCTCGGACACCGGGGAGCTGTTTTTT
TRBJ1-4 | many | - | TRBV4-3 | CASSYHGNEKLFF | TGCGCCAGCAGCTATCACGGGAATGAAAAACTGTTTTTT
TRBJ1-1 | many | - | TRBV11-2 | CASSYVGREAFF | TGTGCCAGCAGCTACGTTGGTAGAGAAGCTTTCTTT
TRBJ2-1 | many | - | TRBV28 | CASSLGVVNEQFF | TGTGCCAGCAGTTTAGGTGTGGTCAATGAGCAGTTCTTC
TRBJ2-1 | many | TRBD1 | TRBV7-6 | CASSPRTGGLSNEQFF | TGTGCCAGCAGCCCCCGGACAGGGGGTTTATCGAATGAGCAGTTCTTC
TRBJ1-1 | many | - | TRBV19 | CASSIDTGGPTEAFF | TGTGCCAGTAGTATAGATACAGGAGGCCCCACTGAAGCTTTCTTT
TRBJ1-3 | - | - | TRBV20-1 | CSARGLGTNPGNTIYF | TGCAGTGCTAGAGGTCTGGGGACAAATCCTGGAAACACCATATATTTT
TRBJ2-3 | many | - | TRBV4-1 | CASSQDNGGGTDTQYF | TGCGCCAGCAGCCAAGATAACGGGGGAGGCACAGATACGCAGTATTTT
TRBJ2-1 | many | TRBD1 | TRBV5-1 | CASSLGGQLNEQFF | TGCGCCAGCAGCTTGGGGGGACAGCTCAATGAGCAGTTCTTC
TRBJ2-3 | medium-sized | - | TRBV5-1 | CASSARGGGNTDTQYF | TGCGCCAGCAGCGCCCGAGGAGGCGGGAACACAGATACGCAGTATTTT
TRBJ2-3 | many | TRBD1 | TRBV7-8 | CASSPYGSTGGTQYF | TGTGCCAGCAGCCCGTACGGGTCCACAGGGGGTACGCAGTATTTT
TRBJ1-1 | many | - | TRBV5-4 | CASSLSGYEAFF | TGTGCCAGCAGCTTGTCTGGGTATGAAGCTTTCTTT
TRBJ1-1 | many | - | TRBV4-2 | CASSQDLLNTEAFF | TGTGCCAGCAGCCAAGATCTGTTGAACACTGAAGCTTTCTTT
TRBJ2-5 | many | - | TRBV5-6 | CASSLRLGETQYF | TGTGCCAGCAGCTTGCGATTGGGAGAGACCCAGTACTTC
TRBJ2-6 | - | - | TRBV12-3/TRBV12-4 | CASSPPAFGANVLTF | TGTGCCAGCAGCCCCCCAGCGTTCGGGGCCAACGTCCTGACTTTC
TRBJ1-2 | once | - | TRBV5-5 | CASSFGGLGEYGYTF | TGTGCCAGCAGCTTCGGGGGACTCGGGGAATATGGCTACACCTTC
TRBJ2-7 | many | - | TRBV20-1 | CSARSPGGTYEQYF | TGCAGTGCTAGGAGCCCGGGCGGAACCTACGAGCAGTACTTC
TRBJ2-5 | many | - | TRBV5-1 | CASRGDWGETQYF | TGCGCCAGTCGCGGGGATTGGGGAGAGACCCAGTACTTC
TRBJ2-3 | many | TRBD2 | TRBV5-6 | CASARVAGGPGDTQYF | TGTGCCAGCGCCCGAGTCGCGGGGGGGCCTGGAGATACGCAGTATTTT
TRBJ2-2 | many | - | TRBV9 | CASSVVGTSNTGELFF | TGTGCCAGCAGCGTAGTTGGGACTTCGAACACCGGGGAGCTGTTTTTT
TRBJ1-1 | few | TRBD1 | TRBV5-6 | CASSGGRGGTEAFF | TGTGCCAGCAGCGGGGGCAGGGGGGGAACTGAAGCTTTCTTT
TRBJ2-3 | - | - | TRBV5-5 | CAISPGLICTDTQYF | TGTGCCATCAGCCCCGGGCTTATCTGCACAGATACGCAGTATTTT
TRBJ2-7 | many | - | TRBV7-3 | CASTLDPVRAYEQYF | TGTGCCAGCACCCTCGACCCCGTAAGGGCCTACGAGCAGTACTTC
TRBJ2-4 | many | - | TRBV5-1 | CASSDPEGAKNIQYF | TGCGCCAGCAGCGACCCGGAGGGGGCAAAAAACATTCAGTACTTC
TRBJ2-1 | many | - | TRBV12-3/TRBV12-4 | CASLRAGVQKEQFF | TGTGCCAGCCTCCGGGCAGGCGTACAGAAAGAGCAGTTCTTC
TRBJ2-7 | many | - | TRBV11-2 | CASASGGPAYEQYF | TGTGCCAGCGCCTCCGGGGGCCCCGCCTACGAGCAGTACTTC
TRBJ2-7 | many | TRBD1 | TRBV7-9 | CASSSRDRGAEQYF | TGTGCCAGCAGCTCCAGGGACAGGGGGGCCGAGCAGTACTTC
TRBJ2-7 | many | - | TRBV2 | CASSRSRQAGWLEQYF | TGTGCCAGCAGTAGATCCCGCCAGGCCGGGTGGTTGGAGCAGTACTTC
TRBJ2-1 | many | TRBD2 | TRBV3-1 | CASSLAGEKFF | TGTGCCAGCAGTCTAGCGGGGGAGAAGTTCTTC
TRBJ1-1 | - | TRBD1 | TRBV5-1 | CASSPGTGGTEAFF | TGCGCCAGCAGCCCCGGGACAGGGGGGACTGAAGCTTTCTTT
TRBJ2-7 | many | TRBD1 | TRBV9 | CASSRGTGAYEQYF | TGTGCCAGCAGCAGAGGGACAGGGGCCTACGAGCAGTACTTC
TRBJ2-3 | many | - | TRBV7-9 | CASSLNQVTDTQYF | TGTGCCAGCAGCTTAAACCAGGTGACAGATACGCAGTATTTT
TRBJ2-6 | many | - | TRBV27 | CASSAQRAGANVLTF | TGTGCCAGCAGTGCCCAGAGGGCTGGGGCCAACGTCCTGACTTTC
TRBJ2-7 | many | - | TRBV6-5 | CASSYPGGQFHF | TGTGCCAGCAGTTACCCGGGGGGACAGTTCCACTTC
TRBJ1-1 | many | TRBD1 | TRBV18 | CASSRTGQSSTEAFF | TGTGCCAGCTCACGGACAGGGCAATCAAGCACTGAAGCTTTCTTT
TRBJ1-2 | many | - | TRBV19 | CASSPDSYGYTF | TGTGCCAGTAGCCCCGACAGCTATGGCTACACCTTC
TRBJ2-5 | many | - | TRBV9 | CASSPTGHQETQYF | TGTGCCAGCAGCCCGACAGGCCACCAAGAGACCCAGTACTTC
TRBJ1-1 | many | - | TRBV6-1 | CASKVGTEAFF | TGTGCCAGCAAGGTTGGGACTGAAGCTTTCTTT
TRBJ1-6 | many | - | TRBV12-3/TRBV12-4 | CASSFMAGDNSPLHF | TGTGCCAGCAGTTTTATGGCAGGGGATAATTCACCCCTCCACTTT